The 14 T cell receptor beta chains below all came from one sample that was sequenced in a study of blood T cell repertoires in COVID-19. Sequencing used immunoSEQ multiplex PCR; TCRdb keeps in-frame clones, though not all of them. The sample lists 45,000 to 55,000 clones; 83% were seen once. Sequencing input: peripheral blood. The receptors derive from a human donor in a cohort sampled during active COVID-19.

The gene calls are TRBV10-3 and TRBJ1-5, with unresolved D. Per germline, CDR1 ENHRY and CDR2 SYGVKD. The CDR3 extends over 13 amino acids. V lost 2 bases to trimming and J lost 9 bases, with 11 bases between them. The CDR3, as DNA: TGTGCCATCAGTGAGCTAAGTCTGGTGCCCCAGCATTTT. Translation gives CAISELSLVPQHF.

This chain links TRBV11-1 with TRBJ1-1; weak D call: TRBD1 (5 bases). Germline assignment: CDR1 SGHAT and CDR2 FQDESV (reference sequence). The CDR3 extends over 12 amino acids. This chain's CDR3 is CAARGEGTEAFF. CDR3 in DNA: TGTGCGGCACGGGGGGAGGGCACTGAAGCTTTCTTT.

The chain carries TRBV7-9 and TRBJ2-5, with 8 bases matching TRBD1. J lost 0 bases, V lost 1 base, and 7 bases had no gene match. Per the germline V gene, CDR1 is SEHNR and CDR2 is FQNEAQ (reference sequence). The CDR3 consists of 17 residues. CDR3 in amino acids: CASSLVPGTGHQETQYF. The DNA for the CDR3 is TGTGCCAGCAGCTTAGTCCCGGGGACAGGCCACCAAGAGACCCAGTACTTC.

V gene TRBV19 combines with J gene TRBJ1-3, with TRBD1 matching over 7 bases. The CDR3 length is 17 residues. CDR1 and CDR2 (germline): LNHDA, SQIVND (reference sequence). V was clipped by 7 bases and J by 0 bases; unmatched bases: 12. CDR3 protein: CASTQGGGFPSGNTIYF. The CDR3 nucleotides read TGTGCCAGTACGCAAGGGGGCGGCTTTCCCTCTGGAAACACCATATATTTT.

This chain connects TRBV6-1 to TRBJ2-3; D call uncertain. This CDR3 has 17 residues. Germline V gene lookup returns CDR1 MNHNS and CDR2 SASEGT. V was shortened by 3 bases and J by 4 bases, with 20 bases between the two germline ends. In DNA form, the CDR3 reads TGTGCCAGCAGTGATTCACCTTGGGCCCTTCAGGCAGATACGCAGTATTTT. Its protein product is CASSDSPWALQADTQYF.

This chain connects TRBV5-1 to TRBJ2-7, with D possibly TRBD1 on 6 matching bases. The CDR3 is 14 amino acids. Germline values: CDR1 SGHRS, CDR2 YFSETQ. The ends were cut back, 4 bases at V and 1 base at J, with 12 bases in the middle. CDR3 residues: CASSPGTSSYEQYF. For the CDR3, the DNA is TGCGCCAGCAGCCCCGGGACATCTTCCTACGAGCAGTACTTC.

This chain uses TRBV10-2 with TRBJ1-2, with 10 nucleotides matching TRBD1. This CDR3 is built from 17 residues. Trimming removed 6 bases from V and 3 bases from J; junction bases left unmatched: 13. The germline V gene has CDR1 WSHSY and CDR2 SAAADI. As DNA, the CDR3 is TGCGCCAGCAGGCCCCTATGGACAGGGGGACTGTACTATGGCTACACCTTC. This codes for CASRPLWTGGLYYGYTF.

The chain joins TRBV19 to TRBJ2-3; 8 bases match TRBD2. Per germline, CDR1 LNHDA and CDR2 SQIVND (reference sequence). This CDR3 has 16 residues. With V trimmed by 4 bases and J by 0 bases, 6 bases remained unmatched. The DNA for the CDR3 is TGTGCCAGTAGTACATCGGGGGGGACGAGCACAGATACGCAGTATTTT. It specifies CASSTSGGTSTDTQYF.

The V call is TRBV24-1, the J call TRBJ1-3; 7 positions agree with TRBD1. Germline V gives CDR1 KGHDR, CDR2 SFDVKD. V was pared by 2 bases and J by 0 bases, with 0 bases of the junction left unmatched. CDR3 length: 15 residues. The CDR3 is CATSDSGGSGNTIYF. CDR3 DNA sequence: TGTGCCACCAGTGATTCAGGGGGCTCTGGAAACACCATATATTTT.

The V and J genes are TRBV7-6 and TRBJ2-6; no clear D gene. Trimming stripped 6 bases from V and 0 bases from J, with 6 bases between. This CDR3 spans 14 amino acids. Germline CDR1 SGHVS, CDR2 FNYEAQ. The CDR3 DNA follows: TGTGCCAGCAGTTCCCTCTCTGGGGCCAACGTCCTGACTTTC. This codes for CASSSLSGANVLTF.

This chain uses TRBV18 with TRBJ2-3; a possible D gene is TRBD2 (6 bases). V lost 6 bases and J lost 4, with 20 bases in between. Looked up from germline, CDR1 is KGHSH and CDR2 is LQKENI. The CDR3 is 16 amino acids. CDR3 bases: TGTGCCAGCTCCGGAAAGGTGGGGGGAATATCAGATACGCAGTATTTT. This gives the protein CASSGKVGGISDTQYF.

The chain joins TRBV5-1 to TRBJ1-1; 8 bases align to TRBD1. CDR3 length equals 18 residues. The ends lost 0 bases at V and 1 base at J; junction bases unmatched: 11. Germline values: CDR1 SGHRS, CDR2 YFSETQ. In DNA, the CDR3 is TGCGCCAGCAGCTTGGAGGGGTGGGCGACAGGGGAGAACACTGAAGCTTTCTTT. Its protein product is CASSLEGWATGENTEAFF.

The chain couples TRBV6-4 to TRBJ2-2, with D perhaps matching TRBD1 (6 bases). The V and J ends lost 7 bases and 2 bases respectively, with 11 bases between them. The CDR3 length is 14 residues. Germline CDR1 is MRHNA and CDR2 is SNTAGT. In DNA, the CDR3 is TGTGCCAGCAAGGGGGACACCAACACCGGGGAGCTGTTTTTT. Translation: CASKGDTNTGELFF.

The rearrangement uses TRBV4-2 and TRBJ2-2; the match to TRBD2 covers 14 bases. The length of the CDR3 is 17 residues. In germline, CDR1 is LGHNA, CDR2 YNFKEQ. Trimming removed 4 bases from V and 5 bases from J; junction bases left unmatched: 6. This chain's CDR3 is CASSRGTSGGLTGELFF. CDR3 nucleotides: TGTGCCAGCAGCCGAGGGACTAGCGGGGGCCTAACCGGGGAGCTGTTTTTT.